The present T cell receptor (beta chain) was sequenced within a study of CD8 T cells in ankylosing spondylitis (dated by TCRdb to between 2016 and 2019). Concerning the study at large: The study set out to find disease-linked TCR variants by profiling T cell receptor beta repertoires in ankylosing spondylitis patients and healthy donors. Peripheral blood samples were taken, and synovial fluid was additionally collected from ankylosing spondylitis patients. In total, the full study cohort was made up of 85 to 140 healthy donors and more than 20 ankylosing spondylitis patients. Study-wide conclusions, independent of this receptor: According to the report, matched synovial fluid samples from ankylosing spondylitis patients were significantly enriched for the disease-linked clones. A TCR beta motif of 8 or 9 highly homologous amino acid variants appeared characteristic of blood from ankylosing spondylitis patients. The disease-linked clones had a CD8+ phenotype and were found at relatively low frequencies in peripheral blood. Some of the motif variants had been reported before in the synovial fluid and blood of reactive arthritis patients, a finding that suggests common disease-initiation mechanisms.

To note about this clonotype: The antigen it binds to is not known. Base-call qualities are not available, and no considerably larger clone is one nucleotide away.

Sequencing was carried out with an Illumina HiSeq 2500. TCR beta libraries were prepared by quantitative 5'-RACE with molecular barcodes. In the original analysis: A new computational method based on a probabilistic model of VDJ rearrangement was used to identify disease-linked TCR variants. TCRdb reanalyzed the raw reads on its own, using fastp at Q25 for trimming and MiXCR for clone calling, and kept in-frame beta chains. Each CDR3 protein gets just one entry, which takes the most common genes and DNA from the rows behind it. For this entry, the V and J calls and clone size follow TCRdb and not the study's own pipeline. The sample yields 200,000 to 300,000 distinct CDR3 sequences; roughly a tenth were counted once. Clones ranked in the top ten supply about 2.8% of the sample. The CDR3 sequence holds 19 residues, the cysteine and phenylalanine included. Just CDR3 DNA is preserved here, 57 bases in frame from base 1. V ends up 4 bases short and J 4 bases short, with an unmatched junction base count of 19. CDR1 is given as LGHDT and CDR2 as YNNKEL, both from the germline V gene (reference sequence).

The sequencing input was blood, either unsorted or a sorted T cell fraction (not recorded which). The chain is encoded by TRBV3-1 joined to TRBJ1-1, and 9 junction bases match TRBD1. This receptor was obtained from a male donor with ankylosing spondylitis or in good health (not recorded which). The bases are TGTGCCAGCAGCCCCAAGACGGACAGGGGCTACCACCCGGGCACTGAAGCTTTCTTT. This sequence encodes CASSPKTDRGYHPGTEAFF. The CDR3 plus the reference TRBV3-1 and TRBJ1-1 genes for the other parts give the full variable domain: DTAVSQTPKYLVTQMGNDKSIKCEQNLGHDTMYWYKQDSKKFLKIMFSYNNKELIINETVPNRFSPKSPDKAHLNLHINSLELGDSAVYFCASSPKTDRGYHPGTEAFFGQGTRLTVV.